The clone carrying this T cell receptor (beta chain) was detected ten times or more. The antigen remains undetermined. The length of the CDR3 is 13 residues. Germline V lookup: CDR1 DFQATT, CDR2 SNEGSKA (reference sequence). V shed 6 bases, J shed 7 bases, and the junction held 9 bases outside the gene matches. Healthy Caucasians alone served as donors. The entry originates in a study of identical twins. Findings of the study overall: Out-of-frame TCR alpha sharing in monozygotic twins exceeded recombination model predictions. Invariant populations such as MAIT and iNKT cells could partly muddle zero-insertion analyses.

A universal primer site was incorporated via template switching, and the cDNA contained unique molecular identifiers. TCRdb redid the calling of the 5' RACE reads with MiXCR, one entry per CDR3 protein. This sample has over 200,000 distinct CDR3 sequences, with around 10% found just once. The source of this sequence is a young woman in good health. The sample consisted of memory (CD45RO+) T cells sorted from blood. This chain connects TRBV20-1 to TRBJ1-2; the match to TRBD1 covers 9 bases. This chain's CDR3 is CSAADRGFGGYTF. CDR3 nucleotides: TGCAGTGCAGCCGACAGGGGGTTTGGTGGCTACACCTTC.